There are a few counts of the clone carrying this T cell receptor (beta chain). The sample belongs to a study of patients and donors after allogeneic stem cell transplantation. The CDR3 contains 14 residues. V trimming: 5 bases; J trimming: 5 bases; junction bases outside the gene matches: 9. Germline V lookup: CDR1 MNHNS, CDR2 SASEGT. TCRdb processed the RT-PCR reads anew with MiXCR; each CDR3 protein has one entry. Of about a million distinct CDR3 sequences detected, approximately 18% appear once; the ten largest clones hold 5% to 7.5%. Sequenced input: blood, either unsorted or a sorted T cell fraction (not recorded which). The gene calls are TRBV6-1 and TRBJ2-7; TRBD1 matches at 7 bases. This clonotype was obtained from a human donor who was either an allogeneic HSCT recipient or a stem cell or donor lymphocyte infusion donor (not recorded which). It is not recorded whose cells these are; they may come from a transplant donor. The CDR3: CASSRDRVGHEQYF. The CDR3 nucleotides are TGTGCCAGCAGTCGAGACAGGGTGGGCCACGAGCAGTACTTC.